The T cell receptor (beta chain) described here comes from a study of CD8+CD57+ T cells in acquired aplastic anemia (dated by TCRdb to 2017 to 2018). Background for the entire study: On average, sorted CD4+ and CD8+ cells yielded 3.2 ug of extracted DNA, with a range of about 0.18 to 30 ug. An average of approximately 10 million reads for CD4+ cells and 12 million or so reads for CD8+ cells was obtained from healthy donor samples. General conclusions and limits of the study: Between patients and healthy controls, no significant difference in CD8+ Simpson's diversity was found (P=0.060). Approximately 31 CD8+ CDR3 sequences were found in both patients and controls but appeared to be highly expressed in patients and within the immunodominant clones of the patients.

This clonotype appeared a few times. The antigen it recognizes is unknown. Per-base quality was not reported, and no clone a single base away is much larger than it. In this study, sorted CD4+ and CD8+ T cells from the blood of healthy subjects and of severe aplastic anemia patients had their TCR repertoires deep-sequenced. Ficoll-Paque density gradient centrifugation was used to isolate peripheral blood mononuclear cells. CD4+ and CD8+ T cells were sorted by FACS or magnetic beads before DNA extraction. TCR beta VDJ combination and CDR3 sequence profiling used genomic DNA as the template. TCR repertoire sequencing was run on an Illumina HiSeq 2000. The published analysis was carried out like this. TRBV/TRBJ rearrangement plots, CDR3 size and DJ length profiles, and Simpson's diversity index were used to assess repertoires. The immunodominant clone was defined as the most abundant DNA sequence in deep sequencing data. CDR3 amino acid sequences were checked for sharing across subjects and were also compared against the VDJdb database and published repertoires. Using fastp trimming at Q25 and MiXCR clonotype assembly, TCRdb reanalyzed the public sequencing data and kept in-frame beta chains. Identical CDR3 protein sequences are pooled into one entry, listed with their most common genes and DNA. The V and J calls reflect TCRdb's pipeline rather than the authors' work. Here the sample has about 420,000 distinct CDR3 sequences; 65% to 75% occur a single time. The top ten hold under 4.5% of the sample.

Input material: sorted CD4+, CD8+, or CD8+CD57+ T cells (not recorded which) from PBMCs. This receptor was taken from a human donor in good health, serving as a control.

The CDR3 loop reads CATSDSKLAGGGETQYF. Here is the DNA: TGTGCCACCAGTGACTCCAAACTAGCGGGAGGTGGGGAGACCCAGTACTTC. Rearrangement joined TRBV24-1 to TRBJ2-5, with 12 bases in between that match TRBD2. CDR1 and CDR2 (KGHDR, SFDVKD) derive from the germline V gene. Trimming takes 4 bases off V and 5 bases off J; junction bases not matched to a gene: 10. From its cysteine to its phenylalanine, the CDR3 spans 17 amino acids. The kept DNA is CDR3 alone, 51 bases in frame from the first base.